This TCR beta chain was obtained from a study of blood T cell repertoires in COVID-19 (TCRdb year 2020). Context from the whole study: The collaborator samples originated in the United States, Italy and Spain and spanned the acute and convalescent phases of COVID-19. The sample metadata nearly always contained a de-identified subject ID, COVID-19 status, age in years and sex. Deeply sampled blood TCRbeta repertoires from subjects exposed to, actively infected with, or recovered from COVID-19 were included in the dataset. The repertoires were released in a freely available public database intended as a resource for research on the immune response to SARS-CoV-2. The prospective study material was composed of cDNA or gDNA derived from T cells, B-cell-depleted T cells, or PBMCs. The samples were drawn from two sources: the first 160 participants of the ongoing ImmuneRACE study, and 1,200 or so subjects contributed by 6 global collaborators. Where HLA class I and class II types were available, the types were taken from metadata supplied by the sample provider, not from assay-based typing.

As for this clone: It has no known antigen specificity. Qualities for individual bases were not recorded, and no much larger clone is one base off.

In the prospective study, participants were about 18 to 90 years old, resided in about two dozen geographic areas of the United States, and were enrolled through a virtual design. Cohort assignment in the prospective study relied on participant-reported clinical history from a screening survey and a study questionnaire. In the prospective study, whole blood, serum and a nasopharyngeal or oropharyngeal swab were collected from each participant by mobile phlebotomists. Prospective study participants could optionally give additional blood draws and questionnaires over an approximately two-month period. Before DNA extraction, blood samples from the prospective study were shipped at room temperature or frozen. Summary of the overall study and its limitations: How much clinical and demographic metadata was included differed by source and by participant, and the metadata was provided uncurated.

The immunoSEQ Assay, a bias-controlled multiplex PCR, was used to amplify TCRbeta CDR3 regions from genomic DNA. In the source study's methods: Within the assay, amplification of reference gene primers was used to estimate how many nucleated cells each sample contained. Sequence reads were collapsed and filtered to measure the absolute abundance of every unique TCRbeta CDR3 rearrangement. For each sample, productive Simpson clonality was calculated as the square root of Simpson's diversity index across productive rearrangements. The table was pulled from immuneACCESS by TCRdb, which kept in-frame rearrangements only. Such tables lose some clones; where checked, under half of the loss comes from unresolved V genes, and the rest has no known cause. From that table come the V and J calls and clone size; the DNA was used to work out D and trimming. For this sample there are about 220,000 clones; roughly 85% appear just once. Jointly, the top ten make up 3.5% to 4.5% of the sample.

The CDR3, cysteine through phenylalanine, is 14 amino acids long. Only CDR3 DNA remains: 42 bases, in frame from the first base. The germline V and J ends show losses of 5 bases and 0 bases respectively, and no gene match explains 2 bases of the junction. Sequences MNHEY (CDR1) and SVGAGI (CDR2) are obtained from the germline V gene. The sample was PBMCs or T cells enriched from blood (not recorded which). Here the chain combines TRBV6-5 and TRBJ1-1; a stretch of 8 junction bases matches TRBD1. The source of this sequence is a middle-aged woman with acute COVID-19. The CDR3 protein is CASSLQGVNTEAFF. The bases are TGTGCCAGCAGTCTACAGGGGGTGAACACTGAAGCTTTCTTT.